This T cell receptor (beta chain) was sequenced in a study of T cells in Graves' hyperthyroidism and ophthalmopathy. Germline CDR1 and CDR2: SGHVS and FNYEAQ. The CDR3 consists of 17 residues. Trimming pared 4 bases from V and 0 bases from J, leaving 16 bases between. Findings and limits, study-wide: In the analysis, a 13 V-J model separated ophthalmopathy from stable hyperthyroidism. Most thyroid-expanded clonotypes above 0.001 were also found in blood.

In the case of this clonotype: Antigen specificity is unknown.

Amplified regions were TCR beta CDR3 sequences from RNA transcripts. The HTBI primer set drove a first-round RT-PCR of the TCR CDR3. TCRdb redid the calling of the multiplex PCR reads with MiXCR, one entry per CDR3 protein. The sample lists 96,000 or so distinct CDR3 sequences, about half occurring once. This chain connects TRBV7-6 to TRBJ1-3; possible D gene TRBD1, 5 bases. The source of this sequence is a woman between 40 and 55 years old with Graves' hyperthyroidism. The source material was blood. The CDR3 DNA sequence: TGTGCCAGCAGCTATCGTGGGGCGGACTTCTCTGGAAACACCATATATTTT. Protein: CASSYRGADFSGNTIYF.